This TCR beta chain was recovered during a study of blood T cell repertoires in COVID-19. Study-level information: Sites in the United States, Italy and Spain provided acute and convalescent COVID-19 samples. PBMCs, B-cell-depleted T cells, or T cells were the source of the cDNA or gDNA that made up the material.

Original methodology: Reference gene primer amplification gave nucleated cell count estimates. Libraries were prepared by immunoSEQ multiplex PCR; TCRdb keeps only in-frame clonotypes and omits some of them. V and J calls plus clone size are reproduced from that table; the DNA served to infer D and trimming. The repertoire consists of about 47,000 clones, with 89% occurring once and the leading ten covering 7% to 9%. This CDR3 has 13 amino acids. Germline CDR1 and CDR2: WNHNN and SYGVQD (reference sequence). Trimming removed 3 bases from V and 7 bases from J, with 9 bases in between. Sequencing used peripheral blood. The TCR was taken from a man aged 80 or over with active or convalescent COVID-19. The chain couples TRBV10-1 to TRBJ2-2; D is perhaps TRBD1 (5 bases). CDR3 sequence: CASSDRVVGELFF. The CDR3 DNA sequence: TGCGCCAGCAGTGACAGGGTGGTCGGGGAGCTGTTTTTT.